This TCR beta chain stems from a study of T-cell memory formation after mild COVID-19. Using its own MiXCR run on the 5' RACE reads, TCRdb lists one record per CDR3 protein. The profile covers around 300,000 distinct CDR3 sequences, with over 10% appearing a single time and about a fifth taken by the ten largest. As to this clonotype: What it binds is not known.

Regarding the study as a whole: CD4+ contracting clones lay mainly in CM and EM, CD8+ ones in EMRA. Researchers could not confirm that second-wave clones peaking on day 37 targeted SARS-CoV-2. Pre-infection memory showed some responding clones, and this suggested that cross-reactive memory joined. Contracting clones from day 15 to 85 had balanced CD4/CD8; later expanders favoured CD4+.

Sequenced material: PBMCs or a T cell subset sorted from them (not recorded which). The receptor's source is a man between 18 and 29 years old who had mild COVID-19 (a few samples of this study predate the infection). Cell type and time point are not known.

The CDR3 protein is CASSLEQGKEKLFF. CDR3 nucleotide sequence: TGCGCCAGCAGCCTTGAGCAGGGGAAGGAAAAACTGTTTTTT. The V and J genes are TRBV5-1 and TRBJ1-4, with a tentative D call TRBD1 (6 bases). V lost 4 bases, J lost 8 bases, and 15 bases lay in between. From germline, CDR1 is SGHRS and CDR2 YFSETQ. CDR3 length: 14 amino acids.